A selection of T cell receptor beta chains follows, all from one sample in a study of CD8 T cells in ankylosing spondylitis. One entry per CDR3 protein, called by TCRdb with MiXCR from the 5' RACE reads. The profile shows about 96,000 distinct CDR3 sequences, about 9% of them singletons. The material sequenced was blood, either unsorted or a sorted T cell fraction (not recorded which). These receptors were collected from a male donor with ankylosing spondylitis or in good health (not recorded which). The conserved cysteine and the conserved F or W are not part of the CDR3 here. The D gene is left open where the match is weak.

v_call d_call cdr3_aa
TRBV12-3/TRBV12-4 NA ASSGGAYNEQF
TRBV3-1 NA ASSQVKNTEAF
TRBV29-1 NA SVESRPRNSPLH
TRBV28 NA ASGQSSGANVLT
TRBV5-1 NA ASSRDGITDTQY
TRBV12-3/TRBV12-4 TRBD2 ASSPGLAGDTGELF
TRBV5-1 NA ASSLGQSSYNEQF
TRBV4-1 NA ASSQVHHLGTEAF
TRBV6-6 NA ASSYSPTEAF
TRBV3-1 NA ASSQEGRVQETQY
TRBV28 NA ASSLEGGDSPYEQY
TRBV5-5 NA ASSGTTGSYEQY
TRBV10-3 TRBD1 AISETGGTYEQY
TRBV6-5 NA ASSYSSWVTGANVLT
TRBV7-8 TRBD1 ASSQQGAKSGGYT
TRBV12-3/TRBV12-4 NA ASSFPDTQY
TRBV4-1 NA ASSWEGQSNYGYT
TRBV7-9 NA ASSFESSYNEQF
TRBV28 TRBD2 ASSPHAGGSYEQY
TRBV2 NA ASSESRKETQY
TRBV5-1 NA ASSLEAGEFSEQY
TRBV27 TRBD1 ASSWYRGYEQY
TRBV3-1 TRBD2 TIRIWDYGSANTGELF
TRBV18 TRBD2 ASSPIHSGGDDTKNIQY
TRBV28 TRBD1 ASSFPRQGGYYGYT
TRBV12-3/TRBV12-4 TRBD2 ASSLGSIAGGTDTQY
TRBV6-6 NA ASSYSFTYEQY
TRBV2 TRBD2 ASSGSLGLAGFSDTQY
TRBV20-1 TRBD2 SAGGGSTQY
TRBV2 NA GGQGNGYT
TRBV12-3/TRBV12-4 TRBD1 ASSLALPGGEQY
TRBV5-1 TRBD1 ASRRTGGLNTEAF